The clone carrying this T cell receptor (beta chain) has just a few counts. These data belong to a study of T-cell reconstitution after alpha-beta-depleted transplantation in children. TCRbeta library construction was performed incorporating unique molecular identifiers. Each CDR3 protein gets one entry after TCRdb re-called the PCR reads with MiXCR. Of fewer than 550,000 distinct CDR3 sequences in the sample, 15% to 20% were seen once. This CDR3 comprises 15 residues. Germline CDR1 reads SGHVS; CDR2 reads FNYEAQ. Trimming stripped 0 bases from V and 0 bases from J, with 3 bases between. This chain joins TRBV7-6 and TRBJ1-6; no definite D call. The material sequenced was PBMCs, mostly from graft donor cells, taken 360 days after TCRalphabeta/CD19-depleted stem cell transplant. The clonotype was recovered from a boy younger than two who had a stem cell transplant for Wiskott-Aldrich syndrome, so the T cells may come from the graft donor. CDR3 residues: CASSLASSYNSPLHF. In DNA, the CDR3 is TGTGCCAGCAGCTTAGCGAGCTCCTATAATTCACCCCTCCACTTT.